The present TCR beta chain was sequenced within a study of T cell responses to AZD1222 COVID-19 vaccine. Whole-study results and caveats: Clonal diversity was possibly underestimated, and the donors were mostly white British, with more females. The study found Spike-specific TCR breadth and depth rose after two AZD1222 doses. Just 5 or 6 AZD1222 recipients tested seropositive at baseline. Regions 160-218 and 743-854 dominated among vaccine-associated CD4 TCRs spanning spike.

Repertoires were generated with immunoSEQ multiplex PCR, while TCRdb's copy carries only in-frame clones and drops some. This sample has under 200,000 clones, with about nine tenths found just once. A remark on this clone: Its matching antigen is unknown.

V was pared by 10 bases and J by 4 bases, with 19 bases between. Per the germline V gene, CDR1 is MRHNA and CDR2 is SNTAGT. The CDR3 covers 14 residues. The sequenced sample was peripheral blood, obtained on day 0 of AZD1222 vaccination. The chain employs TRBV6-4 and TRBJ1-1; maybe TRBD1 (6 bases). This sequence originates from an adult in good health. The CDR3 sequence is CATDRTAFGTEAFF. The DNA for the CDR3 is TGTGCCACCGATCGGACAGCCTTTGGCACTGAAGCTTTCTTT.